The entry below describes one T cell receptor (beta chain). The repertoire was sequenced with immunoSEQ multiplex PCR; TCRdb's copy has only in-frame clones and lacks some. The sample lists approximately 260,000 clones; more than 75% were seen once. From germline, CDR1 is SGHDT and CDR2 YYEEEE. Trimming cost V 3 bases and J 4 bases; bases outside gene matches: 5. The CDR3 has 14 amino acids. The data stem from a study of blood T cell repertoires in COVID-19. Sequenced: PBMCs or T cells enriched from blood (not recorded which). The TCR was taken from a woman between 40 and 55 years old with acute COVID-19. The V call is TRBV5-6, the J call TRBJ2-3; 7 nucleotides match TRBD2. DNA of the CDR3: TGTGCCAGCAGCTATACTAGCGTTTCAGATACGCAGTATTTT. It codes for CASSYTSVSDTQYF.